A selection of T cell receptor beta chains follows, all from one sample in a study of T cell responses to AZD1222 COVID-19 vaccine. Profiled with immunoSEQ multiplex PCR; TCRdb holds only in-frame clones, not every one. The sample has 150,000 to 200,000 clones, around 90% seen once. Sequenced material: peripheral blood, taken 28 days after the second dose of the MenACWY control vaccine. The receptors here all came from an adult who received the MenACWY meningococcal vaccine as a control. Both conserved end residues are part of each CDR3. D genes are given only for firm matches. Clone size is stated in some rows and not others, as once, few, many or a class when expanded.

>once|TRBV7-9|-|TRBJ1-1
CATREGAGLKNTEAFF
TGTGCCACTCGTGAAGGGGCCGGACTGAAGAACACTGAAGCTTTCTTT
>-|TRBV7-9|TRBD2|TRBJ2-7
CASSLERDLFGEQYF
TGTGCCAGCAGCTTAGAGCGGGACCTCTTCGGCGAGCAGTACTTC
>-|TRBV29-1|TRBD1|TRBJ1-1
CSVDGTGGGVTEAFF
TGCAGCGTTGATGGGACAGGGGGCGGCGTCACTGAAGCTTTCTTT
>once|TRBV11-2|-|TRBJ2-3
CASSPGLATDTQYF
TGTGCCAGCAGCCCAGGTCTAGCCACAGATACGCAGTATTTT
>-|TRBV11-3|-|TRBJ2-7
CASSSGQTGEQYF
TGTGCCAGCAGCTCCGGGCAGACGGGCGAGCAGTACTTC
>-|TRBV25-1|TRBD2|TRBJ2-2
CASSVDGTSGTGELFF
TGTGCCAGCAGTGTGGACGGGACTAGCGGTACCGGGGAGCTGTTTTTT
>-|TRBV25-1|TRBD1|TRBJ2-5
CASSGRQGMGQETQYF
TGTGCCAGCAGTGGACGACAGGGGATGGGCCAAGAGACCCAGTACTTC
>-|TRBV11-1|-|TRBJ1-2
CASSLVGTYGYTF
TGTGCCAGCAGCTTAGTCGGAACCTATGGCTACACCTTC
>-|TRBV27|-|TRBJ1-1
CASSLRSVNTEAFF
TGTGCCAGCAGTTTAAGGTCGGTGAACACTGAAGCTTTCTTT
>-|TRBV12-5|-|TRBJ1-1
CASGFGGPNTEAFF
TGTGCTAGTGGTTTCGGGGGACCTAACACTGAAGCTTTCTTT
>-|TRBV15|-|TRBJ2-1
CATSRASGARSYNEQFF
TGTGCCACCAGCAGGGCGTCGGGGGCGCGGTCCTACAATGAGCAGTTCTTC
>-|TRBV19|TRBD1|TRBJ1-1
CASSLDRERNEAFF
TGTGCCAGTAGTTTGGACAGGGAAAGGAATGAAGCTTTCTTT
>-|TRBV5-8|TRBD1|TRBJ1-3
CASSPKQGAAHHTIYF
TGTGCCAGCAGCCCGAAACAGGGGGCGGCCCACCACACCATATATTTT
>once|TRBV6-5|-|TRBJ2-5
CASSSQGSGETQYF
TGTGCCAGCAGTTCCCAGGGGTCGGGGGAGACCCAGTACTTC
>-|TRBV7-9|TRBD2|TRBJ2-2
CASSTGLANTGELFF
TGTGCCAGCAGCACAGGACTAGCCAACACCGGGGAGCTGTTTTTT
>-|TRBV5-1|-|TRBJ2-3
CASTILPGQTDTQYF
TGCGCCAGCACCATCCTACCGGGACAAACAGATACGCAGTATTTT
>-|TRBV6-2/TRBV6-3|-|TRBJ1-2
CASSLVAPGIYGYTF
TGTGCCAGCAGTTTAGTGGCGCCAGGTATCTATGGCTACACCTTC
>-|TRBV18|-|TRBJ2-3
CASSSTTDTQYF
TGTGCCAGCTCATCGACAACAGATACGCAGTATTTT
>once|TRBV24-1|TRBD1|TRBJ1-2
CATGATGELGGYTF
TGTGCCACCGGCGCGACAGGGGAACTAGGTGGCTACACCTTC
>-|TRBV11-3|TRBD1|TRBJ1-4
CASRAKPRTGNNEKLFF
TGTGCCAGCAGAGCCAAGCCTCGGACAGGGAATAATGAAAAACTGTTTTTT
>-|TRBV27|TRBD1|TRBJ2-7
CASSLLGQGASSYEQYF
TGTGCCAGCAGTTTACTAGGACAGGGGGCTAGCTCCTACGAGCAGTACTTC
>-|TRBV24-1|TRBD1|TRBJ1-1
CATSDSRGHGTEAFF
TGTGCCACCAGTGATTCGAGGGGGCACGGCACTGAAGCTTTCTTT
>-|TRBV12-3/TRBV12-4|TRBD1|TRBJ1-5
CASSQGDSVEHF
TGTGCCAGCAGCCAAGGGGACAGCGTAGAACATTTT
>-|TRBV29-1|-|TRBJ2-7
CSVAAAGVEQYF
TGCAGCGTCGCTGCTGCTGGCGTCGAGCAGTACTTC
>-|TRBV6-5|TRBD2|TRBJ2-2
CASRRIAGGSGELFF
TGTGCCAGCAGGAGAATAGCGGGAGGGTCCGGGGAGCTGTTTTTT
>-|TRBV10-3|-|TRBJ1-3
CATSKGGGNTIYF
TGTGCCACCTCCAAGGGGGGCGGAAACACCATATATTTT
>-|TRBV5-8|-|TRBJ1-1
CASSFLRAGGDTEAFF
TGTGCCAGCAGCTTCCTCAGAGCGGGAGGTGACACTGAAGCTTTCTTT
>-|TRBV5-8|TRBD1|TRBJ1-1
CASTSGGVNTEAFF
TGTGCCAGCACTTCAGGGGGGGTGAACACTGAAGCTTTCTTT
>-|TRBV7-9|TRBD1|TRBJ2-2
CASSSTGANTGELFF
TGTGCCAGCAGCTCGACAGGGGCGAACACCGGGGAGCTGTTTTTT
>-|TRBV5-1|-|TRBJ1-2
CASSPSQPLVNTF
TGCGCCAGCAGCCCATCCCAGCCACTGGTGAACACCTTC
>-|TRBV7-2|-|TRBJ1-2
CASREGHANYGYTF
TGTGCCAGCAGGGAGGGACATGCCAACTATGGCTACACCTTC
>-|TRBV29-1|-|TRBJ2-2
CSVVTANTGELFF
TGCAGCGTTGTGACAGCGAACACCGGGGAGCTGTTTTTT
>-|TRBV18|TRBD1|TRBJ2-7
CASSPRRQGASYEQYF
TGTGCCAGCTCACCACGTAGGCAGGGGGCTTCCTACGAGCAGTACTTC
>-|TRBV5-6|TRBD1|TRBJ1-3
CASSQTGFSGNTIYF
TGTGCCAGCAGCCAGACAGGGTTCTCTGGAAACACCATATATTTT
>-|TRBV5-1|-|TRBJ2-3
CASSRDDTDTQYF
TGCGCCAGCAGCAGGGACGACACAGATACGCAGTATTTT
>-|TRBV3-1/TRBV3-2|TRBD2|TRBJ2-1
CASSQGRLAGVSNEQFF
TGTGCCAGCAGCCAGGGTCGACTAGCGGGAGTTAGCAATGAGCAGTTCTTC
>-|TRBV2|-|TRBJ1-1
CAVQVNTEAFF
TGTGCCGTGCAGGTGAACACTGAAGCTTTCTTT
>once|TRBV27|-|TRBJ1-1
CASSSVGLSAFF
TGTGCCAGCAGTTCCGTCGGCCTTTCAGCTTTCTTT
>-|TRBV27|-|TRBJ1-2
CATRAGRRGYGYTF
TGTGCCACCCGAGCGGGCAGGAGGGGATATGGCTACACCTTC
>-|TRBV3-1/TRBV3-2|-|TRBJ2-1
CASSHRRGNNNEQFF
TGTGCCAGCAGCCACCGGAGGGGTAACAACAATGAGCAGTTCTTC
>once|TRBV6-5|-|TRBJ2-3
CASSLLGTQYF
TGTGCCAGCAGCCTCCTTGGTACGCAGTATTTT
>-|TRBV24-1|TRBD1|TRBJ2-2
CATPTGADGELFF
TGTGCCACCCCTACAGGGGCAGACGGGGAGCTGTTTTTT
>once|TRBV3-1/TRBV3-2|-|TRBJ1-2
CASSSRTPTPNYGYTF
TGTGCCAGCAGCTCCCGGACTCCGACCCCTAACTATGGCTACACCTTC
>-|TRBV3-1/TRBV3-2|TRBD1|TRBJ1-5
CASSQGGGTGSQPQHF
TGTGCCAGCAGCCAAGGGGGGGGGACAGGGAGTCAGCCCCAGCATTTT
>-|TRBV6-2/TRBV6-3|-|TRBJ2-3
CASSLPSMTDTQYF
TGTGCCAGCAGTCTCCCCTCTATGACAGATACGCAGTATTTT
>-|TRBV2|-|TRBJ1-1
CASSERVYWGTEAFF
TGTGCCAGCAGTGAAAGGGTATATTGGGGCACTGAAGCTTTCTTT
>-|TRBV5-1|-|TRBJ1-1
CASSATGKTEAFF
TGCGCCAGCAGCGCTACAGGGAAAACTGAAGCTTTCTTT
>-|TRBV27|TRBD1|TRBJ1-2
CASSHRQGSYGYTF
TGTGCCAGCTCCCACCGACAGGGGAGCTATGGCTACACCTTC
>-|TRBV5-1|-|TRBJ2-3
CASRPGPGADTQYF
TGCGCCAGCAGACCGGGGCCTGGCGCGGATACGCAGTATTTT
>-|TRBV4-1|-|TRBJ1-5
CASSQEGFQPQHF
TGCGCCAGCAGCCAAGAAGGGTTTCAGCCCCAGCATTTT